This passage covers 6 T cell receptor beta chains from one sample sequenced in a study of cytomegalovirus exposure and HLA in healthy donors. The PCR was carried out with 60 Vbeta primers and 13 Jbeta primers. Sequencing used immunoSEQ multiplex PCR; TCRdb keeps in-frame clones, though not all of them. The top ten clones hold around 8.3% of a sample with 200,000 to 250,000 clones, 81% of them seen once. The sample taken for sequencing was PBMCs. The receptors stem from a woman aged 60-75 years in good health and CMV-seropositive.

The CDR3 DNA follows: TGTGCCAGCAGTCCAACGGGGGGAGCTGAAGCTTTCTTT. Amino acid sequence: CASSPTGGAEAFF. The genes are TRBV27 and TRBJ1-1, with D perhaps TRBD1 (5 bases). The V gene lost 5 bases and the J gene lost 6 bases, with 13 bases spanning the gap. Germline values: CDR1 MNHEY, CDR2 SMNVEV (reference sequence). The CDR3 is made up of 13 amino acids.

CDR3 nucleotides: TGCGCCAGCAGCTTCGAGGACAGGGGGTATGGCTACACCTTC. It yields the protein CASSFEDRGYGYTF. The chain has TRBV5-1 and TRBJ1-2; TRBD1 agrees at 10 bases. From germline, CDR1 is SGHRS and CDR2 YFSETQ. The J segment lost 5 bases and the V segment lost 2 bases, leaving 3 bases of the junction unmatched. This CDR3 is 14 amino acids long.

This clone appeared once. The chain joins TRBV27 to TRBJ1-2; D might be TRBD1 (5 bases). The V end was cut by 7 bases, the J end by 6 bases, with 15 bases between. Per the germline V gene, CDR1 is MNHEY and CDR2 is SMNVEV (reference sequence). The CDR3 is 13 residues long. The CDR3 nucleotides read TGTGCCAGCACATCAGGGAGGCGCGATGGCTACACCTTC. It translates to CASTSGRRDGYTF.

The rearrangement joins TRBV19 to TRBJ2-3; the D gene is possibly TRBD2 (5 bases). CDR1 LNHDA and CDR2 SQIVND come from the germline V gene (reference sequence). V was pared by 3 bases and J by 5 bases, with 9 bases between. The length of the CDR3 is 13 residues. In DNA, the CDR3 is TGTGCCAGTAGTATTGAAGGGAGAGATACGCAGTATTTT. The encoded protein is CASSIEGRDTQYF.

The rearrangement uses TRBV2 and TRBJ1-1; the D is unclear. The CDR3 sequence is 13 residues long. The ends were cut back, 11 bases at V and 5 bases at J, with 18 bases in the middle. Germline V gene lookup returns CDR1 SNHLY and CDR2 FYNNEI. The CDR3 region is CALRRDVETEAFF. CDR3 sequence (DNA): TGTGCCCTGAGGCGGGATGTCGAGACTGAAGCTTTCTTT.

The gene calls are TRBV5-4 and TRBJ2-1, with unresolved D. The CDR3 length is 13 residues. Trimming left V 0 bases short and J 6 bases short, with 7 bases between. CDR1 SGHNT and CDR2 YYREEE come from the germline V gene (reference sequence). The CDR3 DNA reads TGTGCCAGCAGCTTGGGGCTAGGCAATGAGCAGTTCTTC. It encodes CASSLGLGNEQFF.